This section outlines one T cell receptor (beta chain) sequence together with its context. No antigen is known for it. PCR used 60 Vbeta primers and 13 Jbeta primers. Produced via immunoSEQ multiplex PCR; TCRdb's table is partial and in-frame only. The profile covers about 140,000 clones, with about three quarters appearing a single time and around 1.7% taken by the ten largest. The data were taken from a study of cytomegalovirus exposure and HLA in healthy donors. Study findings and constraints: In most subjects, TCR beta sequences reportedly gave accurate predictions of HLA-A and HLA-B alleles. Altogether, 160 or so TCR beta chains were recorded as cytomegalovirus-associated.

The V gene's germline CDR1 is GTSNPN and CDR2 SVGIG (reference sequence). The CDR3 totals 16 residues. Trimming stripped 4 bases from V and 2 bases from J, with 18 bases between. This sequence was found in a woman aged 30 to 39 in good health and CMV-seronegative. The sample comprised PBMCs. The chain carries TRBV30 and TRBJ1-5; TRBD1 might be the D (5 bases). The CDR3 spells CAWNRNVVRCNQPQHF. The CDR3 DNA follows: TGTGCCTGGAACAGGAACGTGGTTAGGTGCAATCAGCCCCAGCATTTT.